This TCR beta chain appears in the sequencing data of a study of T-cell memory formation after mild COVID-19. About the study: There were largely donor-specific TCR clusters. Broader study findings: Among CD4+ contracting clones, most were CM and EM, and CD8+ ones EMRA.

From germline, CDR1 is SGDLS and CDR2 YYNGEE. CDR3 size: 18 residues. J gave up 9 bases and V 1 base, and 17 bases lay outside the gene matches. One entry per CDR3 protein results from TCRdb running MiXCR on the 5' RACE reads. In the table there are about 320,000 distinct CDR3 sequences, around an eighth of which are singletons. Note on this clonotype: Its antigen is undetermined.

Material: PBMCs or a T cell subset sorted from them (not recorded which). V is TRBV9 and J is TRBJ2-1, with TRBD2 matching 9 bases. The sequence came from a man between 18 and 35 years old who had mild COVID-19 (a few samples of this study predate the infection). Cell type and time point are not known. CDR3 in DNA: TGTGCCAGCAGCGTACAACCAGGAGGGACTAGCCGGTTGGGTGAGCAGTTCTTC. This translates into CASSVQPGGTSRLGEQFF.